A selection of T cell receptor beta chains follows, all from one sample in a study of regulatory T cells in long-lasting Graves disease. One entry per CDR3 protein, called by TCRdb with MiXCR from the multiplex PCR reads. The sample carries 350,000 to 500,000 distinct CDR3 sequences, roughly 23% recorded once. The sequenced sample was peripheral blood mononuclear cells (PBMCs), obtained when the disease was refractory, from a patient treated with antithyroid drugs. These receptors were taken from a female donor with Graves disease. The CDR3 runs from the conserved cysteine through the conserved F or W. The order of the fields is V gene, J gene, clone size, D gene, CDR3 DNA, CDR3 protein. The D gene is left open where the match is weak. Clone sizes are given selectively: once, few, many, or a class where the clone is expanded.

V: TRBV28
J: TRBJ2-1
size: few
D: -
DNA: TGTGCCAGCAGCCTCCGGTGGGAGCAGTTCTTC
CDR3: CASSLRWEQFF

V: TRBV3-1
J: TRBJ2-1
size: -
D: -
DNA: TGTGCCAGCAGCCAAGTCCCCAATGAGCAGTTCTTC
CDR3: CASSQVPNEQFF

V: TRBV30
J: TRBJ1-5
size: few
D: -
DNA: TGTGCCTGGAGTACTGGGGGAGCGAATAGCAATCAGCCCCAGCATTTT
CDR3: CAWSTGGANSNQPQHF

V: TRBV3-1
J: TRBJ2-7
size: few
D: -
DNA: TGTGCCAGCAGCCCTGACAGGTCCGAGCAGTACTTC
CDR3: CASSPDRSEQYF

V: TRBV5-4
J: TRBJ2-2
size: -
D: TRBD2
DNA: TGTGCCAGCAGCTTGTGGCTAGCGGGGAACACCGGGGAGCTGTTTTTT
CDR3: CASSLWLAGNTGELFF

V: TRBV30
J: TRBJ1-1
size: few
D: -
DNA: TGTGCCTGGAGAGAGGTTACTGAAGCTTTCTTT
CDR3: CAWREVTEAFF

V: TRBV16
J: TRBJ1-2
size: -
D: -
DNA: TGTGCCAGCAGCCAATCCTTTTCTGGTAGCTATGGCTACACCTTC
CDR3: CASSQSFSGSYGYTF

V: TRBV5-1
J: TRBJ2-7
size: -
D: -
DNA: TGCGCCAGCAGCTCAGACAGTGCCTTCTACGAGCAGTACTTC
CDR3: CASSSDSAFYEQYF

V: TRBV10-3
J: TRBJ2-1
size: -
D: -
DNA: TGTGCCATCAGTGAGTCGCAGGCAGGCTCTTCCTACAATGAGCAGTTCTTC
CDR3: CAISESQAGSSYNEQFF

V: TRBV27
J: TRBJ2-7
size: many
D: -
DNA: TGTGCCAGCAGTCTGGGGGTACTCTCCTACGAGCAGTACTTC
CDR3: CASSLGVLSYEQYF

V: TRBV7-6
J: TRBJ1-2
size: many
D: TRBD1
DNA: TGTGCCAGCAGCTTACTTCCCCCGGACAGGGGGCGCGAGATCGGTGGCTACACCTTC
CDR3: CASSLLPPDRGREIGGYTF

V: TRBV11-2
J: TRBJ2-5
size: -
D: TRBD1
DNA: TGTGCCAGCAGCCATTGGGACAGCCGACAAGAGACCCAGTACTTC
CDR3: CASSHWDSRQETQYF

V: TRBV28
J: TRBJ2-7
size: many
D: TRBD1
DNA: TGTGCCAGCAGTTCCCTACAGGGGGGCCTTTACGAGCAGTACTTC
CDR3: CASSSLQGGLYEQYF

V: TRBV9
J: TRBJ2-1
size: -
D: -
DNA: TGTGCCAGCAGCGTAGGGCCGGATAGCTCCTACAATGAGCAGTTCTTC
CDR3: CASSVGPDSSYNEQFF

V: TRBV28
J: TRBJ2-7
size: -
D: -
DNA: TGTGCCAGCAGTTTCGTGCAGGGGGGTTCCTACGAGCAGTACTTC
CDR3: CASSFVQGGSYEQYF

V: TRBV10-2
J: TRBJ2-7
size: few
D: TRBD2
DNA: TGCGCCAGCAGACCTGGGACTAGCGGGAGCCGCCGTTACGAGCAGTACTTC
CDR3: CASRPGTSGSRRYEQYF

V: TRBV28
J: TRBJ1-3
size: many
D: -
DNA: TGTGCCAGCATCAACGGACGCCAAGCGGTCTCTGGAAACACCATATATTTT
CDR3: CASINGRQAVSGNTIYF

V: TRBV11-3
J: TRBJ2-2
size: few
D: -
DNA: TGTGCCAGCAGCTTTGGTCAGGGGCCCGGGGAGCTGTTTTTT
CDR3: CASSFGQGPGELFF

V: TRBV9
J: TRBJ1-1
size: -
D: -
DNA: TGTGCCAGCAGCGTAGTAGGGACAACGAACACTGAAGCTTTCTTT
CDR3: CASSVVGTTNTEAFF

V: TRBV12-3/TRBV12-4
J: TRBJ2-7
size: many
D: TRBD1
DNA: TGTGCCAGCCACCCCCCGGACAGGGATCACGAGCAGTACTTC
CDR3: CASHPPDRDHEQYF

V: TRBV12-3/TRBV12-4
J: TRBJ2-2
size: few
D: -
DNA: TGTGCCAGCAGTTTAGGACCAGGGGTGGGGACCGGGGAGCTGTTTTTT
CDR3: CASSLGPGVGTGELFF

V: TRBV13
J: TRBJ1-1
size: many
D: -
DNA: TGTGCCAGCAGCTCAAGTTTAAGGGGACCTTTAGGCACTGAAGCTTTCTTT
CDR3: CASSSSLRGPLGTEAFF

V: TRBV4-2
J: TRBJ2-5
size: -
D: -
DNA: TGTGCCAGCAGCCAAGGGGGACCGGAGACCCAGTACTTC
CDR3: CASSQGGPETQYF

V: TRBV3-1
J: TRBJ2-4
size: -
D: -
DNA: TGTGCCAGCAGCCAAGGAGGTCCCCAGGTAAAAAACATTCAGTACTTC
CDR3: CASSQGGPQVKNIQYF

V: TRBV20-1
J: TRBJ2-1
size: few
D: -
DNA: TGCAGTGCTAGAGGGGACCCTGCCTCTTACAATGAGCAGTTCTTC
CDR3: CSARGDPASYNEQFF

V: TRBV20-1
J: TRBJ1-6
size: -
D: -
DNA: TGCAGTGCTAGAGCGGGGACTGCAGGCCTCTCGAGCTCCTATAATTCACCCCTCCACTTT
CDR3: CSARAGTAGLSSSYNSPLHF

V: TRBV10-1
J: TRBJ2-2
size: -
D: TRBD2
DNA: TGCGCCAGCAGCAGGACTAGCGGACCCGGGGAGCTGTTTTTT
CDR3: CASSRTSGPGELFF

V: TRBV2
J: TRBJ2-3
size: few
D: -
DNA: TGTGCCAGCAGTGTGGGCGGGATCACAGATACGCAGTATTTT
CDR3: CASSVGGITDTQYF

V: TRBV7-2
J: TRBJ1-5
size: many
D: -
DNA: TGTGCCAGCAGCTTAATGTGGGACCAGCCCCAGCATTTT
CDR3: CASSLMWDQPQHF

V: TRBV28
J: TRBJ2-3
size: few
D: TRBD2
DNA: TGTGCCAGCAGTCAGGGACTAGCGGATCCCACAGATACGCAGTATTTT
CDR3: CASSQGLADPTDTQYF